Below, 3 T cell receptor beta chains from the same sample are listed, as sequenced in a study of blood T cell repertoires in COVID-19. The data were produced by immunoSEQ multiplex PCR, yet TCRdb's version contains in-frame clones alone and is incomplete. The repertoire has 270,000 or so clones, 86% of them found once; the top ten carry approximately 3%. Sequenced sample: peripheral blood. These receptors were taken from a woman in her 30s with active or convalescent COVID-19.

This clone was counted at least ten times. The chain carries TRBV5-1 and TRBJ2-7, with TRBD1 as a possible D gene (6 bases). Germline CDR1 and CDR2: SGHRS and YFSETQ. The CDR3 runs 14 residues. The V and J ends lost 2 bases and 2 bases respectively, with 11 bases between them. The DNA of the CDR3 is TGCGCCAGCAGCTTTACAGGGTTCACCTACGAGCAGTACTTC. Translation: CASSFTGFTYEQYF.

This sequence joins TRBV7-2 and TRBJ2-7, with 10 bases fitting TRBD1. V was pared by 2 bases and J by 8 bases, with 3 bases of the junction left unmatched. CDR1 is SGHTA, CDR2 FQGNSA, per germline. The CDR3 spans 13 residues. This chain's CDR3 is CASSLSGQGKQYF. In DNA form, the CDR3 reads TGTGCCAGCAGCTTATCGGGACAGGGGAAGCAGTACTTC.

This clone occurred once. The chain employs TRBV7-9 and TRBJ2-1; TRBD1 matches 7 bases. Germline-derived CDR1 and CDR2 are SEHNR and FQNEAQ (reference sequence). The CDR3 loop spans 14 amino acids. V gave up 5 bases and J gave up 2 bases; unmatched junction bases: 3. The CDR3 sequence is CASSEDRTYNEQFF. The CDR3 DNA reads TGTGCCAGCAGCGAGGACAGGACCTACAATGAGCAGTTCTTC.